The TCR beta chain under discussion was sequenced for a study of cytomegalovirus exposure and HLA in healthy donors. Notes on the study in general: Researchers catalogued roughly 150 TCR beta chains as cytomegalovirus-associated. Reportedly, cytomegalovirus status was diagnosed with high sensitivity and specificity. It was confirmed in vitro that a few of the CMV-associated chains were specific for CMV antigens. Subsequent analysis found a tendency for first-cohort TCR clusters to co-occur within the 95 to 150 validation repertoires.

This table comes from immunoSEQ multiplex PCR, and its TCRdb copy is limited to in-frame clones, with some not included. The repertoire consists of over 120,000 clones, with roughly 89% occurring once and the leading ten covering about 8.2%. Germline-derived CDR1 and CDR2 are MDHEN and SYDVKM. The length of the CDR3 is 18 residues. Trimming at V came to 6 bases and at J to 0 bases, leaving 11 bases not matched to a gene. As for this clone: The antigen remains undetermined.

This TCR was sampled from a woman younger than 30 in good health and CMV-seropositive. The sample comprised PBMCs. The J gene is TRBJ1-4, the V gene TRBV28; 9 positions match TRBD1. The CDR3 coding sequence is TGTGCCAGCAGACCCACGGGACAGGGCCTCTCAACTAATGAAAAACTGTTTTTT. It encodes CASRPTGQGLSTNEKLFF.